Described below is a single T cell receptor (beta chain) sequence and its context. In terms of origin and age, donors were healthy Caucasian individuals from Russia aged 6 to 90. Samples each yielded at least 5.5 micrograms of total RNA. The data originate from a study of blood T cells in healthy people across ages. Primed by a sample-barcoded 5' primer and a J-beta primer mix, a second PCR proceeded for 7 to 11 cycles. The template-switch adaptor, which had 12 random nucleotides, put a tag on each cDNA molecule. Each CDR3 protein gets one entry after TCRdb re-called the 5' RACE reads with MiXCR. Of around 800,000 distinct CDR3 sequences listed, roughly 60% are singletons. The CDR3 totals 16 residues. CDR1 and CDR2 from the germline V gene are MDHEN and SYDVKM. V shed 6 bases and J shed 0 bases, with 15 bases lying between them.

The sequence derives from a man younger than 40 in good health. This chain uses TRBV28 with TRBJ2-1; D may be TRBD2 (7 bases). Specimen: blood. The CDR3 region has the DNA TGTGCCAGCAGCCCCTCGGGGGGCGTCTCCTACAATGAGCAGTTCTTC. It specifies CASSPSGGVSYNEQFF. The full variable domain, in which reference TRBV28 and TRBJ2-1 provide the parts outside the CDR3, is DVKVTQSSRYLVKRTGEKVFLECVQDMDHENMFWYRQDPGLGLRLIYFSYDVKMKEKGDIPEGYSVSREKKERFSLILESASTNQTSMYLCASSPSGGVSYNEQFFGPGTRLTVL.